Shown below are 16 T cell receptor beta chains from a single sample sequenced in a study of shared clonotypes between healthy human individuals. The method was immunoSEQ multiplex PCR; TCRdb's version includes in-frame clones alone and lacks a portion of them. The sample lists more than 2,000,000 clones, more than 80% occurring once. Sample: naive CD4+ T cells sorted from blood. Subset of the sample: CD45RA+ positively selected. The receptors stem from a man between 18 and 35 years old in good health.

The chain recombines TRBV13 with TRBJ1-4, with D unclear. CDR1 and CDR2 (germline): PRHDT, FYEKMQ (reference sequence). V was trimmed by 2 bases and J by 8 bases, leaving 18 bases between them. This CDR3 has 16 amino acids. Here the CDR3 reads CASSLSERAAAEKLFF. For the CDR3, the DNA is TGTGCCAGCAGCTTATCGGAGAGGGCAGCGGCAGAAAAACTGTTTTTT.

Regarding this clone: The junction does not match germline at one end; this may be a read error. V gene TRBV18 combines with J gene TRBJ1-5, with D possibly TRBD1 on 6 matching bases. The germline CDR1 and CDR2 sequences are KGHSH and LQKENI. The CDR3 runs to 14 residues. CDR3 bases: TGTGCCAGCTCCCGGCGCGGGGGCAACCAGCCCCAGCATTTT. As protein: CASSRRGGNQPQHF. The entire variable domain, with the rest obtained from reference TRBV18 and TRBJ1-5, is as follows: NAGVMQNPRHLVRRRGQEARLRCSPMKGHSHVYWYRQLPEEGLKFMVYLQKENIIDESGMPKERFSAEFPKEGPSILRIQQVVRGDSAAYFCASSRRGGNQPQHFGDGTRLSIL.

The V and J genes are TRBV6-1 and TRBJ2-4, with D possibly being TRBD1 (6 bases). The V end lost 7 bases, the J end lost 0 bases, and 13 bases lay between the germline ends. Germline V gene data show CDR1 as MNHNS and CDR2 as SASEGT. This CDR3 is 15 amino acids long. This CDR3 reads CASTFGTKAKNIQYF. The CDR3 DNA reads as TGTGCCAGCACCTTTGGGACAAAAGCCAAAAACATTCAGTACTTC.

This sequence joins TRBV9 and TRBJ2-6; D may be TRBD1 (6 bases). Trimming took 2 bases from V and 2 from J, leaving 8 bases between them. CDR1 SGDLS and CDR2 YYNGEE come from the germline V gene. CDR3 length: 15 amino acids. CDR3 amino acids: CASSVGAPGANVLTF. The CDR3 DNA sequence: TGTGCCAGCAGCGTGGGGGCACCTGGGGCCAACGTCCTGACTTTC.

The chain recombines TRBV6-6 with TRBJ2-7; a weak D match, TRBD2 (5 bases). The V end lost 4 bases, the J end lost 10 bases, and 20 bases lay between the germline ends. Germline lookup yields CDR1 MNHNY and CDR2 SVGAGI (reference sequence). The CDR3 consists of 14 residues. This CDR3 is CASSSLGARAQQYF. The CDR3, as DNA: TGTGCCAGCAGTTCCCTGGGAGCCCGAGCCCAACAGTACTTC.

Concerning this clone itself: The sample contains more than one DNA sequence encoding this CDR3. V and J are TRBV6-6 and TRBJ2-1, with TRBD2 matching 9 bases. Germline CDR1 and CDR2: MNHNY and SVGAGI (reference sequence). The CDR3 runs 15 residues. J lost 10 bases, V lost 0 bases, and 7 bases had no gene match. CDR3 region: CASSYSAGGPQEQFF. CDR3 in DNA: TGTGCCAGCAGTTACTCGGCGGGGGGGCCGCAGGAGCAGTTCTTC.

CDR3 DNA sequence: TGTGCCTGGAGAGTCAGGGCAACTAATGAAAAACTGTTTTTT. It yields the protein CAWRVRATNEKLFF. This rearrangement joins TRBV30 to TRBJ1-4; possible D gene TRBD1, 5 bases. The CDR3 spans 14 residues. Germline V gives CDR1 GTSNPN, CDR2 SVGIG (reference sequence). V lost 3 bases, J lost 0 bases, and 8 bases lay in between. Drawing the rest from reference TRBV30 and TRBJ1-4, the complete variable domain is SQTIHQWPATLVQPVGSPLSLECTVEGTSNPNLYWYRQAAGRGLQLLFYSVGIGQISSEVPQNLSASRPQDRQFILSSKKLLLSDSGFYLCAWRVRATNEKLFFGSGTQLSVL.

This clone has more than one count but fewer than ten. This chain links TRBV6-5 with TRBJ2-1; no clear D. V was pared by 2 bases and J by 8 bases, with 4 bases between. The CDR3 runs 11 residues. Germline loops: CDR1 MNHEY, CDR2 SVGAGI. The DNA of the CDR3 is TGTGCCAGCAGTTACAGGGATGAGCAGTTCTTC. Protein: CASSYRDEQFF.

The genes are TRBV20-1 and TRBJ2-7; the D gene is possibly TRBD1 (6 bases). With 6 bases removed from V and 12 bases from J, the gap between germline ends came to 18 bases. Germline V gene sequence: CDR1 DFQATT, CDR2 SNEGSKA (reference sequence). This CDR3 spans 11 amino acids. For the CDR3, the DNA is TGCAGTGCAGACAGGACGTCGACGGGGTACTTC. Translated, it gives CSADRTSTGYF.

With regard to this clone: Relative to the germline gene, one junction end is altered; a read error may explain this. Other nucleotide sequences in the sample specify the same CDR3. The chain uses TRBV18 and TRBJ2-3; D uncertain. The CDR3 is made up of 13 amino acids. Germline CDR1 and CDR2: KGHSH and LQKENI. DNA of the CDR3: TGTGCCAGCTCCCCACGAGAAGGAGATACGCAGTATTTT. Protein product: CASSPREGDTQYF. The variable domain in full, completed from reference TRBV18 and TRBJ2-3, reads NAGVMQNPRHLVRRRGQEARLRCSPMKGHSHVYWYRQLPEEGLKFMVYLQKENIIDESGMPKERFSAEFPKEGPSILRIQQVVRGDSAAYFCASSPREGDTQYFGPGTRLTVL.

The genes are TRBV9 and TRBJ2-2; maybe TRBD2 (6 bases). V lost 3 bases, J lost 6 bases, and 18 bases lay in between. The CDR3 length is 16 residues. Looked up from germline, CDR1 is SGDLS and CDR2 is YYNGEE. CDR3 loop: CASSAQPGLPPGELFF. DNA of the CDR3: TGTGCCAGCAGCGCCCAACCGGGACTCCCCCCCGGGGAGCTGTTTTTT.

About this clone itself: Other nucleotide sequences from this sample produce the same CDR3. The genes are TRBV5-1 and TRBJ2-2; D is unresolved. From germline, CDR1 is SGHRS and CDR2 YFSETQ. V was trimmed by 0 bases and J by 4 bases, leaving 7 bases between them. This CDR3 has 14 residues. This CDR3 reads CASSLGPGTGELFF. As DNA, the CDR3 is TGCGCCAGCAGCTTGGGTCCGGGCACCGGGGAGCTGTTTTTT.

The CDR3 coding sequence is TGTGCCAGCAGTAGGACAGGGGTGGCTAATGAAAAACTGTTTTTT. The encoded protein is CASSRTGVANEKLFF. The V gene is TRBV6-1, the J gene TRBJ1-4, with 9 bases lining up with TRBD1. Germline CDR1 reads MNHNS; CDR2 reads SASEGT. The CDR3 loop spans 15 amino acids. J gave up 3 bases and V 5 bases, and 4 bases lay outside the gene matches.

The rearrangement joins TRBV5-4 to TRBJ2-5; no firm D call. V dropped 0 bases and J dropped 5 bases, with 8 bases sitting between them. Germline V gene lookup returns CDR1 SGHNT and CDR2 YYREEE (reference sequence). The CDR3 spans 13 residues. CDR3 DNA: TGTGCCAGCAGCTTGGAACTCGCGGAGACCCAGTACTTC. Translating it yields CASSLELAETQYF.

This clone has only a few counts. The chain joins TRBV2 to TRBJ1-3; 8 bases are a match to TRBD1. Germline V CDR1 and CDR2: SNHLY, FYNNEI. J was trimmed by 1 base and V by 6 bases; bases with no gene match: 5. This CDR3 contains 15 residues. Here the CDR3 DNA reads TGTGCCAGCAGCCCGACAGGGGAGTCTGGAAACACCATATATTTT. As protein: CASSPTGESGNTIYF. The variable domain in full, with the rest retrieved from reference TRBV2 and TRBJ1-3, is EPEVTQTPSHQVTQMGQEVILRCVPISNHLYFYWYRQILGQKVEFLVSFYNNEISEKSEIFDDQFSVERPDGSNFTLKIRSTKLEDSAMYFCASSPTGESGNTIYFGEGSWLTVV.

V and J are TRBV7-9 and TRBJ2-5, with D perhaps given as TRBD1 or TRBD2 (6 bases each). This CDR3 region has 15 residues. CDR1 and CDR2 (germline): SEHNR, FQNEAQ (reference sequence). V dropped 8 bases and J dropped 4 bases, with 20 bases sitting between them. The CDR3 sequence is CASSPGEEGGETQYF. CDR3 bases: TGTGCCAGCTCGCCCGGGGAGGAGGGGGGAGAGACCCAGTACTTC.